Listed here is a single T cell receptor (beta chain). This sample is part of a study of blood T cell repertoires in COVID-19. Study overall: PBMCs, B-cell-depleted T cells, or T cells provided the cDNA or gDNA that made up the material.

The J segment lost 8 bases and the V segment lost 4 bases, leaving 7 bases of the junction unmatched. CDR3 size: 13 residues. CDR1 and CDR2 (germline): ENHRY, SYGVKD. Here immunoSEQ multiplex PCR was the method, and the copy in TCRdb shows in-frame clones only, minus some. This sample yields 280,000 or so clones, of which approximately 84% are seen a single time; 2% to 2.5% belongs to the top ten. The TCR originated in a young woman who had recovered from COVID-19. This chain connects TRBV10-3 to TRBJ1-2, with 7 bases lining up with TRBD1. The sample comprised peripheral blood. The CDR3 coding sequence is TGTGCCATCAGTGGACAGGGTGTAGGGGGCTACACCTTC. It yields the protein CAISGQGVGGYTF.